This T cell receptor beta chain originates from a study of blood T cell repertoires in COVID-19. Across the study: Researchers got acute and convalescent COVID-19 samples from the United States, Italy and Spain. T cells, B-cell-depleted T cells, or PBMCs provided the cDNA or gDNA that served as material.

The germline V gene has CDR1 LGHNA and CDR2 YNFKEQ. The CDR3 consists of 15 residues. Losses at the gene ends were 4 bases for V and 2 bases for J; bases not matched to a gene: 3. In the original analysis: Counts of nucleated cells, estimated from reference gene primer amplification, were obtained. Sequencing used immunoSEQ multiplex PCR; TCRdb keeps in-frame clones, though not all of them. V and J calls and clone size are those listed in that table; D and trimming were worked out from the DNA. The sample contains more than 150,000 clones, around 84% of which appear only once. The chain employs TRBV4-2 and TRBJ1-3, with 9 bases lining up with TRBD1. Sequenced input: peripheral blood. This receptor was identified in a middle-aged man with active or convalescent COVID-19. Here the CDR3 DNA reads TGTGCCAGCAGCCTTTGGACAGGGGCTGGAAACACCATATATTTT. Translating it yields CASSLWTGAGNTIYF.